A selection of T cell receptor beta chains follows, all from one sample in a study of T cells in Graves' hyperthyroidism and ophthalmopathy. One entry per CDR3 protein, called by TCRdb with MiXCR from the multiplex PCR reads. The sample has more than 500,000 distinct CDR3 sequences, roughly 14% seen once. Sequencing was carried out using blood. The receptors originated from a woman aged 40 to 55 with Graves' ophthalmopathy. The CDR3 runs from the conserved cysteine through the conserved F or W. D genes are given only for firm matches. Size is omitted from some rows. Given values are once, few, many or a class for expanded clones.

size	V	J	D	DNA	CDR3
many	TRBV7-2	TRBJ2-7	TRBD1	TGTGCCAGCAGGCCGGGACAGGGGGCGCAGGAGCAGTACTTC	CASRPGQGAQEQYF
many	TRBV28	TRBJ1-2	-	TGTGCCAGCAGTTTTGGATTAGGAGGGCTGGGCTACACCTTC	CASSFGLGGLGYTF
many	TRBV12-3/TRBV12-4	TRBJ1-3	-	TGTGCCATACGACAGTTTTTGAGAAACACCATATATTTT	CAIRQFLRNTIYF
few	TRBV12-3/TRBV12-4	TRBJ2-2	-	TGTGCCAGCAGGCTCCTCTCAGGCAGCACCGGGGAGCTGTTTTTT	CASRLLSGSTGELFF
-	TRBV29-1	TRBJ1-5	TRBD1	TGCAGCGTTACACTGGGGACAGGCTATAGCAATCAGCCCCAGCATTTT	CSVTLGTGYSNQPQHF
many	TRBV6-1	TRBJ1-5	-	TGTGCCAGCAGTGAACGGCCCCAGCATTTT	CASSERPQHF
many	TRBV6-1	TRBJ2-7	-	TGTGCCAGCAGTGCAGGACACAGAACCTACGAGCAGTACTTC	CASSAGHRTYEQYF
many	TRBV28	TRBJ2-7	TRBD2	TGTGCCAGCAGTTTATACGGCGGGAGGGCTTGGTCCTACGAGCAGTACTTC	CASSLYGGRAWSYEQYF
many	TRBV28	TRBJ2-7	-	TGTGCCAGCAGTTTGGGTGGAGGTGGCGAGCAGTACTTC	CASSLGGGGEQYF
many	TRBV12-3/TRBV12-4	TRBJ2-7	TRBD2	TGTGCCAGCAGTTCCTTCCGAGCGGGAGCAAACTACGAGCAGTACTTC	CASSSFRAGANYEQYF
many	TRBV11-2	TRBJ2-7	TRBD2	TGTGCCAGCAGCTTAGTAGCGGGAGGTTACGAGCAGTACTTC	CASSLVAGGYEQYF
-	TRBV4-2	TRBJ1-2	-	TGTGCCAGCAGCCCCACAGCGACGGGACTCGGGGGCTACACCTTC	CASSPTATGLGGYTF
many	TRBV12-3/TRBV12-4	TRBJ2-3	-	TGTGCCAGCAGTTTGAAGCAGGCCCATACGCAGTATTTT	CASSLKQAHTQYF
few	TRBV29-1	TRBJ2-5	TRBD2	TGCAGCGCGGGCATAGCGGGAGTTGGGACCCAGTACTTC	CSAGIAGVGTQYF
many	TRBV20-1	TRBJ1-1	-	TGCAGTGCTAGAGATGTCCTTTTGGGTGAAGCTTTCTTT	CSARDVLLGEAFF
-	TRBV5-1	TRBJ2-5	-	TGCGCCAGCAGCTTCCAGCCTAGCACGGAGACCCAGTACTTC	CASSFQPSTETQYF
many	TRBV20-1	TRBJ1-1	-	TGCAGTGCGGGGCCAGACAACACTGAAGCTTTCTTT	CSAGPDNTEAFF
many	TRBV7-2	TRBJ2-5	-	TGTGCCAGCAGCTTAGGTCTACCTCCCGAGACCCAGTACTTC	CASSLGLPPETQYF
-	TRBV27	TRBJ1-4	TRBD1	TGTGCCAGCAGAACAGGACAGGGGAGGGATGAAAAACTGTTTTTT	CASRTGQGRDEKLFF
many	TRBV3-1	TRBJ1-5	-	TGTGCCAGCAGCCTCGGGACATTCAATCAGCCCCAGCATTTT	CASSLGTFNQPQHF
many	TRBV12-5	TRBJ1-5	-	TGTGCTAGTGGTTCCTCGGGACTCCCGACATGGAGCAATCAGCCCCAGCATTTT	CASGSSGLPTWSNQPQHF
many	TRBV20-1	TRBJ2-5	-	TGCAGTGCTAGACCGGGACCATCTTCACCAGAGACCCAGTACTTC	CSARPGPSSPETQYF
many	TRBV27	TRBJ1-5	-	TGTGCCAGCAGTTGGATGAAGGGGAACCAGCCCCAGCATTTT	CASSWMKGNQPQHF
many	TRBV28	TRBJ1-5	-	TGTGCCAGCAATCAGCCCCAGCATTTT	CASNQPQHF
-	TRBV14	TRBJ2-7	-	TGTGCCAGCAGCCAAGAACAGGGAGGTTGGTACGAGCAGTACTTC	CASSQEQGGWYEQYF
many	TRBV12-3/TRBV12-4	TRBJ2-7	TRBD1	TGTGCCAGCACCCCGGACAGGGAAAGCTCCTACGAGCAGTACTTC	CASTPDRESSYEQYF
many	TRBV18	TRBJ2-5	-	TGTGCCAGCTCACCACCAGTGGAGGGGTTGGAGACCCAGTACTTC	CASSPPVEGLETQYF
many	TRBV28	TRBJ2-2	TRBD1	TGTGCCAGCAGCCCGGACAGGTACGCGAACACCGGGGAGCTGTTTTTT	CASSPDRYANTGELFF
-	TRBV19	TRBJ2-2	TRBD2	TGTGCCACCAAGGAGACTAGCGGGAGAGTAGGTCGAACCGGGGAGCTGTTTTTT	CATKETSGRVGRTGELFF
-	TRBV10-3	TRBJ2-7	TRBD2	TGTGCCATCAGTGACATCAGCGGGATGGCTTCTGAGCAGTACTTC	CAISDISGMASEQYF
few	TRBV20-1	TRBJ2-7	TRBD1	TGCAGTGCTTGGACAGGGGCAAAGTACGAGCAGTACTTC	CSAWTGAKYEQYF
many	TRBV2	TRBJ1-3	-	TGTGCCAGCAGTGAGATGGGATTGTCTGGAAACACCATATATTTT	CASSEMGLSGNTIYF
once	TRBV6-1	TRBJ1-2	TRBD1	TGTGCCAGCAGTGTTCAAGATCAGGGGGCAAACTATGGCTACACCTTC	CASSVQDQGANYGYTF
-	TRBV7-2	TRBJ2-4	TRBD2	TGTGCCAGCAGCTTCCTAGCGGGCATTCAGTACTTC	CASSFLAGIQYF
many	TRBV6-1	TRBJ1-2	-	TGTGCCAGCAGTCCCGGACATCTCGACTATGGCTACACCTTC	CASSPGHLDYGYTF
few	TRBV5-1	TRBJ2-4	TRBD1	TGCGCCAGCAGCTTGGGCATGACAGGGACCAAAAACATTCAGTACTTC	CASSLGMTGTKNIQYF
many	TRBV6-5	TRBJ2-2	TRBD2	TGTGCCAGCGGCCACCTAGCGGGATCTGGCACCGGGGAGCTGTTTTTT	CASGHLAGSGTGELFF
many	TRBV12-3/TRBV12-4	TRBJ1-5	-	TGTGCCAGCAGTTCCGGGCCGTGGGGCAATCAGCCCCAGCATTTT	CASSSGPWGNQPQHF
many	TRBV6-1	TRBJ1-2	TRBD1	TGTGCCAGCAGCCACCGGGACAGGGGTGGCTACACCTTC	CASSHRDRGGYTF
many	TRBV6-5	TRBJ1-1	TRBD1	TGTGCCAGCACCCGGACAGGGGAGAACACTGAAGCTTTCTTT	CASTRTGENTEAFF
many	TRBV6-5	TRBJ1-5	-	TGTGCCAGCAGTTACGGGTCCGGGTCGCGGCCCCAGCATTTT	CASSYGSGSRPQHF
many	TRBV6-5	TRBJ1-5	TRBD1	TGTGCCAGCAGTAGCGGGACAGGCGGTTCGTGGCCCCAGCATTTT	CASSSGTGGSWPQHF
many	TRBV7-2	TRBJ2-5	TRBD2	TGTGCCAGCAGTCCCGATGGTTATAGCGGGGGGGAGACCCAGTACTTC	CASSPDGYSGGETQYF
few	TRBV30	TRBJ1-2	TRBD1	TGTGCCTGGAGCAGACAGGGGGTAGGGGATGGCTACACCTTC	CAWSRQGVGDGYTF
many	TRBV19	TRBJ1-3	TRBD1	TGTGCCAGTAGTATCGGGACAGGCGCTGGAAACACCATATATTTT	CASSIGTGAGNTIYF
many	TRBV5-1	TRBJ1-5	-	TGCGCCAGCAGCTTAGAGCCCGCCTCGGCAAATCAGCCCCAGCATTTT	CASSLEPASANQPQHF
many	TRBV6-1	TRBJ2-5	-	TGTGCCAGCAGTCGGGACTTACAAGAGACCCAGTACTTC	CASSRDLQETQYF
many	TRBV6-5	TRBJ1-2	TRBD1	TGTGCCAGCAGTTACGTTGCCCTTGGACAGGGGTTCATGGCTAACTATGGCTACACCTTC	CASSYVALGQGFMANYGYTF
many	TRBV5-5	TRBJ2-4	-	TGTGCCAGCAGCTTGGAGGTAGCCAAAAACATTCAGTACTTC	CASSLEVAKNIQYF
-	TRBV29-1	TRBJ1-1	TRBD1	TGCAGCGTTATAATTCAGGGGGCGCGGACTGAAGCTTTCTTT	CSVIIQGARTEAFF